The clone carrying this TCR beta chain was counted many times. Its target is unknown. These data originate in a study of CD8 T cells in ankylosing spondylitis. Overall study findings and caveats: Typical of ankylosing spondylitis blood, it appeared, was a TCR beta motif of about eight highly homologous variants.

In making TCR beta libraries, quantitative 5'-RACE with molecular barcodes was used. MiXCR, run by TCRdb on the 5' RACE reads, gives a single entry per CDR3 protein. There are about 92,000 distinct CDR3 sequences in the sample; approximately 9% occur only once, and about 4.6% lies in the top ten. Trimming stripped 3 bases from V and 5 bases from J, with 8 bases between. There are 12 residues in the CDR3. Germline V gives CDR1 SGDLS, CDR2 YYNGEE. This chain uses TRBV9 with TRBJ1-2; D not certain. The TCR comes from a male donor with ankylosing spondylitis or in good health (not recorded which). The material sequenced was blood, either unsorted or a sorted T cell fraction (not recorded which). CDR3 bases: TGTGCCAGCAGCGCAACAGAATATGGCTACACCTTC. Translated, it gives CASSATEYGYTF.